This T cell receptor (beta chain) stems from a study of blood T cell repertoires in COVID-19. V was pared by 1 base and J by 0 bases, with 10 bases between. This CDR3 contains 16 residues. CDR1 and CDR2 from the germline V gene are MGHRA and YSYEKL. Measured with immunoSEQ multiplex PCR; TCRdb has only the in-frame clones, and not every one. The table has approximately 300,000 clones, over 75% seen once. The specimen sequenced was PBMCs or T cells enriched from blood (not recorded which). The chain carries TRBV4-1 and TRBJ2-1, with TRBD2 as a possible D gene (5 bases). The source is a man younger than 45 who had recovered from COVID-19. The CDR3 nucleotides are TGCGCCAGCAGCCAAGTTCGGGGAGACTCCTACAATGAGCAGTTCTTC. Its protein is CASSQVRGDSYNEQFF.